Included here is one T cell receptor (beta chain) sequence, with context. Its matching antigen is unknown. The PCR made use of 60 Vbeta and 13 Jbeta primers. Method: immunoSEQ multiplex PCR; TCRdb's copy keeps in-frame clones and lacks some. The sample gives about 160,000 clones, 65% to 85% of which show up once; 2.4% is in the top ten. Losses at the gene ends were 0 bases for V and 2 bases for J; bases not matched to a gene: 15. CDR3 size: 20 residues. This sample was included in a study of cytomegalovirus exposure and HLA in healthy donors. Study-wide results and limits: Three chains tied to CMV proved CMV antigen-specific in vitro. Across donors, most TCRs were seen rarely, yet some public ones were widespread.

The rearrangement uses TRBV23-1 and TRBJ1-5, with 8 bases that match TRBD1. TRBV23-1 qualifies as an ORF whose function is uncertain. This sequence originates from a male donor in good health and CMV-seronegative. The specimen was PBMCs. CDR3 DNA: TGCGCCAGCAGTCAATCTAGCAGGGGGCGATGGACCTTAGGCAATCAGCCCCAGCATTTT. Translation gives CASSQSSRGRWTLGNQPQHF.